This entry features one T cell receptor beta chain sequence. All donors were Caucasian adults living in Nashville, Tennessee. The data stem from a study of shared clonotypes between healthy human individuals. The overall study: Aged between 18 and 49, the donors were a couple of women and three men.

This table comes from immunoSEQ multiplex PCR, and its TCRdb copy is limited to in-frame clones, with some not included. The sample contains roughly 96,000 clones, about 45% of which appear only once. The CDR3 runs to 13 residues. Germline lookup yields CDR1 SGHTA and CDR2 FQGNSA. Trimming stripped 10 bases from V and 6 bases from J, with 18 bases between. Sequencing input: PBMCs. The sequence came from a woman aged 40 to 55 in good health. Some clones in this sample may be carry-over from other donors' samples. The gene calls are TRBV7-2 and TRBJ1-2, with D unresolved. Here the CDR3 reads CATGRNSRDGYTF. CDR3 nucleotide sequence: TGTGCCACCGGACGAAATTCTAGGGATGGCTACACCTTC.